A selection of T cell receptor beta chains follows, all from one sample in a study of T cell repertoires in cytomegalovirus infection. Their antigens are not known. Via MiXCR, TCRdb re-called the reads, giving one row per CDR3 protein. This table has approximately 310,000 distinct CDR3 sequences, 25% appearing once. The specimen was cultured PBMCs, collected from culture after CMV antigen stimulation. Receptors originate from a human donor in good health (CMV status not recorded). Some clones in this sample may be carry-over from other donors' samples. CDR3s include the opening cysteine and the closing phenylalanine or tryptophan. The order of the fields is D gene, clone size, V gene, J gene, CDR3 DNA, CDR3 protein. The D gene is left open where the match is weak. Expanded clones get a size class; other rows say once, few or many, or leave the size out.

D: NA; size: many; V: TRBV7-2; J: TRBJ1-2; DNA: TGTGCCAGCAGCTTAGGACCCCAGCAATATGGCTACACCTTC; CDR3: CASSLGPQQYGYTF
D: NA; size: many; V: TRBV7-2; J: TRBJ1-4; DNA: TGTGCCAGCAGCCCGTTGGGAGCGGTGACTAATGAAAAACTGTTTTTT; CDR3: CASSPLGAVTNEKLFF
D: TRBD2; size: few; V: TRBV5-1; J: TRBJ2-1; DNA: TGCGCCAGCACCTCGGGACTAACATCCTACAATGAGCAGTTCTTC; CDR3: CASTSGLTSYNEQFF
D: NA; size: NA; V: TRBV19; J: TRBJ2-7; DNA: TGTGCCAGTAGTGGACAATACTACGAGCAGTACTTC; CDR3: CASSGQYYEQYF
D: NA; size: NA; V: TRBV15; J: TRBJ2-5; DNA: TGTGCCACCAGCAGCGGCCTAGAGACCCAGTACTTC; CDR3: CATSSGLETQYF
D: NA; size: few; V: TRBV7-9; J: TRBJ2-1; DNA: TGTGCCAGCAGCCCTCCTGGGGCGCAGAACAATGAGCAGTTCTTC; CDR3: CASSPPGAQNNEQFF
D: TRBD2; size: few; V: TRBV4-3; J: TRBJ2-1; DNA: TGCGCCAGCAGCCAATCTCCTAGCGGGGGGGGGTACAATGAGCAGTTCTTC; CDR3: CASSQSPSGGGYNEQFF
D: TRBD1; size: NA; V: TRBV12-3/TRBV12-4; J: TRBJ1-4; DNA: TGTGCCAGCAGTTTAGTTGGACAGGGTCCATATAGTGAAAAACTGTTTTTT; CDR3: CASSLVGQGPYSEKLFF
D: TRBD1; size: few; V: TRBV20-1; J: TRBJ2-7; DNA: TGCAGTGCCTCCTCCAGGACAGGGTCCTACGAGCAGTACTTC; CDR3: CSASSRTGSYEQYF
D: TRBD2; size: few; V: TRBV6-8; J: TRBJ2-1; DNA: TGTGCCAGCAGTTACGGGAGGGCATACAATGAGCAGTTCTTC; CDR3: CASSYGRAYNEQFF
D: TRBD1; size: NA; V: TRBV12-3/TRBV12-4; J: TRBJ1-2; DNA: TGTGCCAGCAGTCCCATGGGACAGGGTTATGGCTACACCTTC; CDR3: CASSPMGQGYGYTF
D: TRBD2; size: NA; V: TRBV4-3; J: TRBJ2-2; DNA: TGCGCCAGCAGCCAAGAGTGGCTAGCGGTCCTTAACACCGGGGAGCTGTTTTTT; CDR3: CASSQEWLAVLNTGELFF
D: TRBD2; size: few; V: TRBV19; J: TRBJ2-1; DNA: TGTGCCAGTAGTATCGCCCTAGCGGGAAACTACAATGAGCAGTTCTTC; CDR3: CASSIALAGNYNEQFF
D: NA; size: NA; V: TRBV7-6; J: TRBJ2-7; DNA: TGTGCCAGCAGCGTAATCCCAGGGAGCTCCTACGAGCAGTACTTC; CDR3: CASSVIPGSSYEQYF
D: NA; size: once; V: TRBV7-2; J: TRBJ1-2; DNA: TGTGCCAGCAGCTTAGCAGGGGGTAGAGGCTACACCTTC; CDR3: CASSLAGGRGYTF
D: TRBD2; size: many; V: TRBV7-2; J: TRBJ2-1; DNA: TGTGCCAGCAGGCCGGCAGCGGGGAACAATGAGCAGTTCTTC; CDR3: CASRPAAGNNEQFF
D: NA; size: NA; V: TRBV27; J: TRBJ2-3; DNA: TGTGCCAGCAGCCGCTCGATCGCAGATACGCAGTATTTT; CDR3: CASSRSIADTQYF
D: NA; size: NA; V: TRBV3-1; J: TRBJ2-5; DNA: TGTGCCAGCAGGGGGACCGTTCTGGAGACCCAGTACTTC; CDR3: CASRGTVLETQYF
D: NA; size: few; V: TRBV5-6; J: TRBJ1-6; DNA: TGTGCCAGCAGCATACGGACTCTGCAGGGGTCACCCCTCCACTTT; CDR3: CASSIRTLQGSPLHF
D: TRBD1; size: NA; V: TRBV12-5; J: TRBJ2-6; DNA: TGTGCTAGTGGAGCAGGGGGACCTGGGGCCAACGTCCTGACTTTC; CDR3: CASGAGGPGANVLTF
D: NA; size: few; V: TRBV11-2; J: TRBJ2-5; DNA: TGTGCCAGCAGCTTATTGGGGAGAGAGACCCAGTACTTC; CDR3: CASSLLGRETQYF
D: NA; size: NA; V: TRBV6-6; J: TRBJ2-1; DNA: TGTGCCAGCAGTTACACCTTGGACGGATACAATGAGCAGTTCTTC; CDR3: CASSYTLDGYNEQFF
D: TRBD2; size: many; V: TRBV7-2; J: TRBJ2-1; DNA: TGTGCCAGCAGCCTAACTAGCGGGAGTCGCTACAATGAGCAGTTCTTC; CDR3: CASSLTSGSRYNEQFF
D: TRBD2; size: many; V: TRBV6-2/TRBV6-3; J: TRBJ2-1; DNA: TGTGCCAGCAGGGAGACTAGCGGGAGATCCAATGAGCAGTTCTTC; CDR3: CASRETSGRSNEQFF
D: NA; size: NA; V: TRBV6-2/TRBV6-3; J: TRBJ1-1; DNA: TGTGCCAGCAGATCTTTCGACCTAGGTGGGAAAACTGAAGCTTTCTTT; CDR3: CASRSFDLGGKTEAFF
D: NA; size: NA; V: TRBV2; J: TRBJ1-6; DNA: TGTGCCAGCAGTGAAGTGACCCTGAGCTCCTATAATTCACCCCTCCACTTT; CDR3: CASSEVTLSSYNSPLHF
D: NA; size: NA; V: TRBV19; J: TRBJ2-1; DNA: TGTGCCAGTACCGAGGACTACAATGAGCAGTTCTTC; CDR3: CASTEDYNEQFF